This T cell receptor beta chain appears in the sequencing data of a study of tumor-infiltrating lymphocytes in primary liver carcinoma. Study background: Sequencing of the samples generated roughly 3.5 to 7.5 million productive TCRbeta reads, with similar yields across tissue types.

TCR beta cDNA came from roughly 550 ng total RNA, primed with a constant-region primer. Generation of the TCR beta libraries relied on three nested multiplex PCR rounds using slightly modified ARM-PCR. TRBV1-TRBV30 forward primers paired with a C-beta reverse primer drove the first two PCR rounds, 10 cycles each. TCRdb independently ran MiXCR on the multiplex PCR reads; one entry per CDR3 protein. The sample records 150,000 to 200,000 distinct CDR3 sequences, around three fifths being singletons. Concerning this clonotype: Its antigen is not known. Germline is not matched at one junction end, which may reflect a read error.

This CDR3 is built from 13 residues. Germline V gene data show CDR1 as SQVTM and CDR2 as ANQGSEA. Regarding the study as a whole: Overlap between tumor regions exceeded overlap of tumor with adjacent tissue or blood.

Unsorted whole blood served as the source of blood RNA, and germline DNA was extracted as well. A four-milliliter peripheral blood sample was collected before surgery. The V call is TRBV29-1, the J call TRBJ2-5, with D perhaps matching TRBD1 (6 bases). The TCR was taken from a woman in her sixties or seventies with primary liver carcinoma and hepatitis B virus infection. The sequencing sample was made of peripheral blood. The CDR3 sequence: CGVYGRGVETQYF. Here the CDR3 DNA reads TGCGGCGTTTATGGCAGGGGAGTAGAGACCCAGTACTTC.